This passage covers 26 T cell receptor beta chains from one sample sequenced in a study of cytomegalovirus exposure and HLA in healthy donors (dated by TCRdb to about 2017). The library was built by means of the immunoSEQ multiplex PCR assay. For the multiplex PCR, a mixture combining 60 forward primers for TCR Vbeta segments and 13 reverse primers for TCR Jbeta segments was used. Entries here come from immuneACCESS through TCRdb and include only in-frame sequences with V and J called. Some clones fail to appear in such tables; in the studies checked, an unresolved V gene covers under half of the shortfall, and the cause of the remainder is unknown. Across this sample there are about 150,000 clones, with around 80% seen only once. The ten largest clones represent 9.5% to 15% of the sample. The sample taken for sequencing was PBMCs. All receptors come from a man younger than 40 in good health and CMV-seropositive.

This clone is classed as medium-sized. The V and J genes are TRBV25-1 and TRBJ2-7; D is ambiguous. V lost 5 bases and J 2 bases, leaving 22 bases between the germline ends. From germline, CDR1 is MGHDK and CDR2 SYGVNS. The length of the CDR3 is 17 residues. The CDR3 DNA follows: TGTGCCAGCAGTCTCGGGTGGTCGACGAAGAACACCTACGAGCAGTACTTC. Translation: CASSLGWSTKNTYEQYF.

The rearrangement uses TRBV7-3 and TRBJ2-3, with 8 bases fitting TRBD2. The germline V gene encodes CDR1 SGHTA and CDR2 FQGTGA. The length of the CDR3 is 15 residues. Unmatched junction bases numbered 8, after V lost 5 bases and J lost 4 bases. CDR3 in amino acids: CASSPSSGNADTQYF. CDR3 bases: TGTGCCAGCAGCCCTAGTAGCGGGAACGCAGATACGCAGTATTTT.

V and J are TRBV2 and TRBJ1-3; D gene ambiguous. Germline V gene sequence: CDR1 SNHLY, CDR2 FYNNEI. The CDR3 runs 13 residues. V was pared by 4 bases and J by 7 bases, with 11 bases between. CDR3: CASSVNERNTIYF. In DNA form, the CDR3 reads TGTGCCAGCAGTGTAAATGAGCGGAACACCATATATTTT.

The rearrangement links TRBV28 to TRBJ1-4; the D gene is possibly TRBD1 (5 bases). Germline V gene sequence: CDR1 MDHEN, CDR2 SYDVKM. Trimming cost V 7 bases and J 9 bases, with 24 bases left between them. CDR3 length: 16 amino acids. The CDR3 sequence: CASTRHPGRGDQKLFF. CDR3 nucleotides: TGTGCCAGCACCCGACATCCGGGACGGGGGGACCAAAAACTGTTTTTT.

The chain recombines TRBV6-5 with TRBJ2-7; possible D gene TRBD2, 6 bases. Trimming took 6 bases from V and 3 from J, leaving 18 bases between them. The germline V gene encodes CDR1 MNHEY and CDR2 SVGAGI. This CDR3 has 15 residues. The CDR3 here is CASSTSGTRIYEQYF. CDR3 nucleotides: TGTGCCAGCAGCACCTCCGGGACTCGAATCTACGAGCAGTACTTC.

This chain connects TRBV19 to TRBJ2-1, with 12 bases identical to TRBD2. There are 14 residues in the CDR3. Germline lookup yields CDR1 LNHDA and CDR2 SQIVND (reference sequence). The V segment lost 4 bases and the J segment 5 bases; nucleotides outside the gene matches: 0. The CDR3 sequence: CASSRTSGDNEQFF. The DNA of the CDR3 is TGTGCCAGTAGTAGGACTAGCGGGGACAATGAGCAGTTCTTC.

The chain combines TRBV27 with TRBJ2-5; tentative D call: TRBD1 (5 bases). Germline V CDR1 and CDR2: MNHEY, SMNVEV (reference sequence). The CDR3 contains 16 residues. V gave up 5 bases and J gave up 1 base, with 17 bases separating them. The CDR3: CASSPNTRATQETQYF. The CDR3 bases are TGTGCCAGCAGTCCAAACACCAGGGCCACCCAAGAGACCCAGTACTTC.

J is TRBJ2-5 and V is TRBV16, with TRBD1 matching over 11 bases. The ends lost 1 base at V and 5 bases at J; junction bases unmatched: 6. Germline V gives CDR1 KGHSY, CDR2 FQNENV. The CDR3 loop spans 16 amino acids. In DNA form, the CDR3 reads TGTGCCAGCAGCCAATTGTGGACAGGGGGCCGGGAGACCCAGTACTTC. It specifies CASSQLWTGGRETQYF.

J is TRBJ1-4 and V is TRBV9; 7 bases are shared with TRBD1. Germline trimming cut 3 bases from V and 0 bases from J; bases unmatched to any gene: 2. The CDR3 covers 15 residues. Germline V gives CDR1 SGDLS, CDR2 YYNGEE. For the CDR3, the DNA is TGTGCCAGCAGCGAGGGGACAGCAACTAATGAAAAACTGTTTTTT. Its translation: CASSEGTATNEKLFF.

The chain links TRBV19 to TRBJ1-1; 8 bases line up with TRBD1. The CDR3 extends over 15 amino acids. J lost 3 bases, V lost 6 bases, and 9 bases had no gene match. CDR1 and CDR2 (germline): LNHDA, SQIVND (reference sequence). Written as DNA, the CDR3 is TGTGCCAGTAGGCCTGCGGACAGGGAGGACACTGAAGCTTTCTTT. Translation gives CASRPADREDTEAFF.

Here the CDR3 reads CASSLTSGSSLYNEQFF. The CDR3 nucleotides are TGCGCCAGCAGCTTGACTAGCGGGAGTTCCCTCTACAATGAGCAGTTCTTC. The chain uses TRBV5-1 and TRBJ2-1; 11 bases fit TRBD2. The germline V gene has CDR1 SGHRS and CDR2 YFSETQ. V gave up 1 base and J gave up 3 bases; unmatched junction bases: 6. The CDR3 sequence is 17 residues long.

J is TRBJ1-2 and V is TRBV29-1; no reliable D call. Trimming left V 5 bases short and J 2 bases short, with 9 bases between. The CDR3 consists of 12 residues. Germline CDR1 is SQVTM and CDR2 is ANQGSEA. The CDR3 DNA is TGCAGCGTTCGAGGGAGCAACTATGGCTACACCTTC. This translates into CSVRGSNYGYTF.

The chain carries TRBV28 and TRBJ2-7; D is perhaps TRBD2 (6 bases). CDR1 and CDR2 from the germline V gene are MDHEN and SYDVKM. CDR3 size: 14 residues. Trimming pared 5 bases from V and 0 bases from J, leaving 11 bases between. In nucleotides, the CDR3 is TGTGCCAGCAGTGAACACGGGGGCTCCTACGAGCAGTACTTC. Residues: CASSEHGGSYEQYF.

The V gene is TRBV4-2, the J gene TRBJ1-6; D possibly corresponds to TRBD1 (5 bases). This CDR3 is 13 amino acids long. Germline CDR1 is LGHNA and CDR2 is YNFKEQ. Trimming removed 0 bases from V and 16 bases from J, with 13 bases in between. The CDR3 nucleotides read TGTGCCAGCAGCCAAGATCCGGGACTTGAGCTCCACTTT. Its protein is CASSQDPGLELHF.

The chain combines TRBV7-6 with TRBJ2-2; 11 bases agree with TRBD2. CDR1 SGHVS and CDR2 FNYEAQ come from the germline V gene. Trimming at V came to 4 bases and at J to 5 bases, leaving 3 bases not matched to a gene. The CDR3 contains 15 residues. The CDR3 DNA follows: TGTGCCAGCAGCTCTAGCGGGAGGAGGACCGGGGAGCTGTTTTTT. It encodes CASSSSGRRTGELFF.

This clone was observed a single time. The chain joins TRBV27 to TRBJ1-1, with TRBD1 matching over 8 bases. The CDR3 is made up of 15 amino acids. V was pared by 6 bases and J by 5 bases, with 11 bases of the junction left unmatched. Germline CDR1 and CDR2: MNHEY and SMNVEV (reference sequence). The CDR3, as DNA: TGTGCCAGCAGCCCCCGAAGACAGGGGTGGACTGAAGCTTTCTTT. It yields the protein CASSPRRQGWTEAFF.

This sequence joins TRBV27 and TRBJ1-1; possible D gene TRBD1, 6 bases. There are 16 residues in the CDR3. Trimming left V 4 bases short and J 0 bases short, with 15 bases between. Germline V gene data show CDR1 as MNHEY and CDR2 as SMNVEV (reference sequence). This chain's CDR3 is CASSSDRNAMNTEAFF. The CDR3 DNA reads TGTGCCAGCAGTTCCGACAGGAATGCCATGAACACTGAAGCTTTCTTT.

The CDR3 DNA is TGCGCCAGCAGTGCCTCTCTAGATGGGGAGCTGTTTTTT. Protein: CASSASLDGELFF. This rearrangement joins TRBV10-1 to TRBJ2-2; D remains unclear. Trimming stripped 4 bases from V and 8 bases from J, with 11 bases between. The CDR3 has 13 residues. CDR1 is WNHNN and CDR2 is SYGVQD in the germline V gene (reference sequence).

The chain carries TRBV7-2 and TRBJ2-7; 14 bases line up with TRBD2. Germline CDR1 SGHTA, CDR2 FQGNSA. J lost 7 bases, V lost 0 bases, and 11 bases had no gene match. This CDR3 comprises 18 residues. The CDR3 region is CASSLASSGTSGSGEQYF. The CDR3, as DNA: TGTGCCAGCAGCTTAGCGAGCAGCGGGACTAGCGGGAGCGGTGAGCAGTACTTC.

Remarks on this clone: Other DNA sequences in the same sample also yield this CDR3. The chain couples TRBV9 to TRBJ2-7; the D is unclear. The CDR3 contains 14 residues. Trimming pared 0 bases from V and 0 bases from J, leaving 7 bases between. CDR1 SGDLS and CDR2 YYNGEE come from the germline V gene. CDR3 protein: CASSVASGSYEQYF. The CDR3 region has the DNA TGTGCCAGCAGCGTAGCTTCCGGCTCCTACGAGCAGTACTTC.

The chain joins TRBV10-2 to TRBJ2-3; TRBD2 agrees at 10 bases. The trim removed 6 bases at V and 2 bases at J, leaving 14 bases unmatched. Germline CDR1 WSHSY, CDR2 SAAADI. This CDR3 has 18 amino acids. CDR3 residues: CASRHQYLAGGPTDTQYF. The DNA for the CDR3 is TGCGCCAGCAGACACCAGTACTTAGCGGGAGGCCCCACAGATACGCAGTATTTT.

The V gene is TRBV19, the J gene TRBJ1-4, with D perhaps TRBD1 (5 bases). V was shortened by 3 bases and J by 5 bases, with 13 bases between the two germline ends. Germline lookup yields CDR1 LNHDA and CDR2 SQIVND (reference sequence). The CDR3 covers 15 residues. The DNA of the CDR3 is TGTGCCAGTAGTATCCGAGGCCAGGGAAATGAAAAACTGTTTTTT. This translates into CASSIRGQGNEKLFF.

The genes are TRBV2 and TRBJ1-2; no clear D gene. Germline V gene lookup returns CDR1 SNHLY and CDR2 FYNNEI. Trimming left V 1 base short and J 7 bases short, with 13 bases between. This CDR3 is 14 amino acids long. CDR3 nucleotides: TGTGCCAGCAGTGAAGGGGAGAATCCCGGTGGCTACACCTTC. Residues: CASSEGENPGGYTF.

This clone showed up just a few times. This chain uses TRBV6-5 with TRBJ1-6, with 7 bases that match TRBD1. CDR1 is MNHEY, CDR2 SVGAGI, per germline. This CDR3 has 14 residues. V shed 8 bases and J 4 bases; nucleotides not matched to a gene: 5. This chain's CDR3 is CASHRGPYNSPLHF. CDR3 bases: TGTGCCAGCCACAGGGGACCTTATAATTCACCCCTCCACTTT.

The CDR3 nucleotides are TGTGCCAGCAGGCTACAGGGGGCAGTAGATACGCAGTATTTT. Protein product: CASRLQGAVDTQYF. The V call is TRBV28, the J call TRBJ2-3; 9 bases match TRBD1. This CDR3 spans 14 amino acids. The junction had 6 bases not matched to a gene; V was cut back by 6 bases and J by 5 bases. Germline V lookup: CDR1 MDHEN, CDR2 SYDVKM.

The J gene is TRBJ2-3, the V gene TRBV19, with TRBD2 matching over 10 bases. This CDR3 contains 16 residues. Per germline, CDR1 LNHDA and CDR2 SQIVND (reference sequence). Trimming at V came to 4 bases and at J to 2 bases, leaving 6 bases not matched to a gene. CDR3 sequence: CASSTLAGAVTDTQYF. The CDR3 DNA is TGTGCCAGTAGTACCCTAGCGGGAGCGGTCACAGATACGCAGTATTTT.